The next 24 T cell receptor beta chains were all read from a single sample in a study of blood T cells in healthy people across ages. Then a second PCR, running about 7 to 11 cycles, was carried out with a sample-barcoded 5' primer and a J-beta primer mix. TCRdb analysed the 5' RACE reads with MiXCR anew, one entry per CDR3 protein. The sample records approximately 670,000 distinct CDR3 sequences, 40% to 50% being singletons. The material sequenced was blood. These receptors were collected from an elderly man in good health.

CDR3 protein: CASRGTGRRARGYTF. CDR3 coding DNA: TGTGCCAGCAGGGGGACCGGCAGGAGGGCGCGTGGCTACACCTTC. The chain carries TRBV7-9 and TRBJ1-2; D possibly corresponds to TRBD1 (5 bases). CDR3 length: 15 amino acids. CDR1 SEHNR and CDR2 FQNEAQ come from the germline V gene (reference sequence). Deletions cut 6 bases from V and 7 bases from J, with 21 bases between.

This clonotype was recorded a few times. The chain links TRBV12-3 or TRBV12-4 to TRBJ2-1; TRBD2 aligns across 14 bases. V was pared by 4 bases and J by 3 bases, with 14 bases of the junction left unmatched. CDR3 length: 20 residues. CDR3 residues: CASSSTGPGTSGGIYNEQFF. The CDR3 bases are TGTGCCAGCAGTTCCACCGGCCCGGGGACTAGCGGGGGTATCTACAATGAGCAGTTCTTC.

This clonotype was found a few times. A read error may be the cause here, since a much bigger clone is one base away. This sequence joins TRBV7-6 and TRBJ2-5; maybe TRBD2 (7 bases). Looked up from germline, CDR1 is SGHVS and CDR2 is FNYEAQ. The CDR3 consists of 14 residues. Deletions cut 1 base from V and 11 bases from J, with 17 bases between. The CDR3, as DNA: TGTGCCAGCAGCTTAGTGGGAGGGGGAAATGAGCAGTACTTC. Residues: CASSLVGGGNEQYF.

The chain links TRBV20-1 to TRBJ1-2; D is unresolved. V shed 3 bases and J shed 3 bases, with 11 bases lying between them. CDR3 length: 13 residues. Per the germline V gene, CDR1 is DFQATT and CDR2 is SNEGSKA (reference sequence). The DNA of the CDR3 is TGCAGTGCTAGGGCCCCTACCCACTATGGCTACACCTTC. Its translation: CSARAPTHYGYTF.

The chain carries TRBV7-2 and TRBJ2-5; 10 nucleotides agree with TRBD2. The trim removed 4 bases at V and 4 bases at J, leaving 3 bases unmatched. The germline gives CDR1 SGHTA, CDR2 FQGNSA. The CDR3 totals 14 residues. The chain's CDR3 is CASSSSGGGETQYF. The CDR3 DNA is TGTGCCAGCAGCTCGAGCGGGGGGGGAGAGACCCAGTACTTC.

The chain has TRBV4-2 and TRBJ2-2; D remains ambiguous. Germline V gene data show CDR1 as LGHNA and CDR2 as YNFKEQ. V was shortened by 0 bases and J by 6 bases, with 11 bases between the two germline ends. The CDR3 sequence is 15 residues long. The CDR3 here is CASSQEGFVPGELFF. CDR3 DNA sequence: TGTGCCAGCAGCCAAGAGGGGTTCGTCCCCGGGGAGCTGTTTTTT.

As regards this clonotype: The conserved closing phenylalanine or tryptophan is absent in this CDR3, likely reflecting a read error. The V call is TRBV20-1, the J call TRBJ1-1; D unclear. The CDR3 length is 16 residues. The V gene lost 3 bases and the J gene lost 0 bases, with 17 bases spanning the gap. CDR1 is DFQATT and CDR2 is SNEGSKA in the germline V gene (reference sequence). The CDR3 DNA reads TGCAGTGCTAGGCATAGTCCGGCTCAAATGAACACTGAAGCTTTCGTT. It encodes CSARHSPAQMNTEAFV.

This clonotype occurred a few times. The chain is built from TRBV2 and TRBJ2-5, with 9 positions matching TRBD1. Unmatched junction bases numbered 13, after V lost 8 bases and J lost 3 bases. The CDR3 length is 16 residues. Germline V gene data show CDR1 as SNHLY and CDR2 as FYNNEI. The CDR3 loop is CASPLRTGAAEETQYF. CDR3 sequence (DNA): TGTGCCAGCCCTCTCCGGACAGGGGCCGCCGAAGAGACCCAGTACTTC.

The J gene is TRBJ1-1, the V gene TRBV6-1; D possibly corresponds to TRBD1 (6 bases). CDR1 is MNHNS and CDR2 is SASEGT in the germline V gene. The V gene lost 6 bases and the J gene lost 2 bases, with 13 bases spanning the gap. This CDR3 contains 14 residues. CDR3 residues: CASSGGGSNTEAFF. The CDR3, as DNA: TGTGCCAGCAGCGGAGGGGGGTCAAACACTGAAGCTTTCTTT.

With regard to this clonotype: A read error may account for a junction end that differs from germline. The V gene is TRBV7-2, the J gene TRBJ2-1, with D possibly being TRBD2 (6 bases). The CDR3 is made up of 15 amino acids. Looked up from germline, CDR1 is SGHTA and CDR2 is FQGNSA. This CDR3 reads CASSFDGGPYKEQFF. Written as DNA, the CDR3 is TGTGCCAGCAGCTTTGACGGGGGTCCCTACAAGGAGCAGTTCTTC.

This clonotype has only a few counts. The chain combines TRBV4-2 with TRBJ2-7, with 7 bases lining up with TRBD1. The V gene's germline CDR1 is LGHNA and CDR2 YNFKEQ. The ends lost 5 bases at V and 3 bases at J; junction bases unmatched: 4. The CDR3 has 13 amino acids. In DNA form, the CDR3 reads TGTGCCAGCAGCTGGGACAGAGTCTACGAGCAGTACTTC. It specifies CASSWDRVYEQYF.

This clonotype was detected only a few times. The chain is built from TRBV3-1 and TRBJ2-5; 12 bases fit TRBD2. Trimming took 0 bases from V and 7 from J; bases not matched to a gene: 6. Germline assignment: CDR1 LGHDT and CDR2 YNNKEL (reference sequence). The CDR3 consists of 16 residues. The CDR3 coding sequence is TGTGCCAGCAGCCAAGAACTAGCGGGGGGCCGGGGGACCCAGTACTTC. Residues: CASSQELAGGRGTQYF.

The rearrangement uses TRBV3-1 and TRBJ2-3; a possible D gene is TRBD1 (6 bases). Germline V gives CDR1 LGHDT, CDR2 YNNKEL (reference sequence). CDR3 length equals 14 residues. V was trimmed by 10 bases and J by 2 bases, leaving 16 bases between them. CDR3 nucleotide sequence: TGTGCCATCAAGGACAGTCGGTTCACAGATACGCAGTATTTT. Its protein product is CAIKDSRFTDTQYF.

This clonotype has a count of ten or more. A read error may produce the germline difference seen at one junction end. V is TRBV4-3 and J is TRBJ2-5; 11 bases map to TRBD2. Germline CDR1 is LGHNA and CDR2 is YSLEER. The length of the CDR3 is 16 residues. In DNA form, the CDR3 reads TGCGCCAGCAGCAAAGAACTCCTAGCGGGGGGAGAGACCCAGTACTTC. Its translation: CASSKELLAGGETQYF.

There are a few counts of this clonotype. This chain connects TRBV20-1 to TRBJ2-7; 10 bases fit TRBD1. Trimming at V came to 5 bases and at J to 2 bases, leaving 6 bases not matched to a gene. The CDR3 totals 14 residues. In germline, CDR1 is DFQATT, CDR2 SNEGSKA (reference sequence). DNA for the CDR3: TGCAGTGCTCAAAGGACAGGGGGGCCCTACGAGCAGTACTTC. Translating it yields CSAQRTGGPYEQYF.

V and J are TRBV20-1 and TRBJ2-7; 10 bases are a match to TRBD1. CDR1 is DFQATT and CDR2 is SNEGSKA in the germline V gene (reference sequence). V trimming: 4 bases; J trimming: 7 bases; junction bases outside the gene matches: 10. The CDR3 is 14 amino acids. DNA for the CDR3: TGCAGTGCTACCAGTCCGGGACAGGGGCGGGAGCAGTACTTC. Translation gives CSATSPGQGREQYF.

V gene TRBV10-1 combines with J gene TRBJ2-3; D is unresolved. This CDR3 has 15 residues. In germline, CDR1 is WNHNN, CDR2 SYGVQD (reference sequence). V was shortened by 6 bases and J by 3 bases, with 16 bases between the two germline ends. This chain's CDR3 is CASRRLLRVTDTQYF. For the CDR3, the DNA is TGCGCCAGCAGACGACTTTTACGGGTGACAGATACGCAGTATTTT.

The chain uses TRBV6-5 and TRBJ1-2, with TRBD1 matching over 7 bases. Germline loops: CDR1 MNHEY, CDR2 SVGAGI. The length of the CDR3 is 13 residues. The trim removed 5 bases at V and 8 bases at J, leaving 8 bases unmatched. CDR3 nucleotide sequence: TGTGCCAGCAGTCCGTGGGGGGGACAGGGCTACACCTTC. Its translation: CASSPWGGQGYTF.

The chain joins TRBV29-1 to TRBJ2-1; D assignment may be TRBD1 or TRBD2 (5 bases each). Trimming cost V 4 bases and J 5 bases, with 9 bases left between them. The CDR3 has 12 amino acids. CDR1 and CDR2 from the germline V gene are SQVTM and ANQGSEA. CDR3 residues: CSVGLGDNEQFF. CDR3 DNA sequence: TGCAGCGTTGGTTTGGGGGACAATGAGCAGTTCTTC.

This clonotype was found a few times. This chain uses TRBV10-1 with TRBJ2-7; the D gene could be TRBD1 or TRBD2 (5 bases each). Germline V gives CDR1 WNHNN, CDR2 SYGVQD (reference sequence). V was pared by 4 bases and J by 2 bases, with 15 bases between. The CDR3 is 15 amino acids. CDR3 DNA: TGCGCCAGCAGTGCCCGCCGAGGGGTTACCTACGAGCAGTACTTC. It yields the protein CASSARRGVTYEQYF.

This chain links TRBV30 with TRBJ1-2; possibly TRBD1 for D (5 bases). The CDR3 runs 13 residues. V lost 0 bases to trimming and J lost 6 bases, with 11 bases between them. CDR1 is GTSNPN and CDR2 is SVGIG in the germline V gene (reference sequence). CDR3 in DNA: TGTGCCTGGAGTGTACGGTGGGACGATGGCTACACCTTC. Protein product: CAWSVRWDDGYTF.

This clonotype is a singleton in its sample. The chain uses TRBV20-1 and TRBJ2-1, with D perhaps TRBD1 or TRBD2 (5 bases each). This CDR3 spans 16 amino acids. V was trimmed by 3 bases and J by 8 bases, leaving 23 bases between them. Germline assignment: CDR1 DFQATT and CDR2 SNEGSKA (reference sequence). CDR3 in amino acids: CSASPWDPITMDEQFF. In DNA, the CDR3 is TGCAGTGCTAGCCCCTGGGACCCGATTACGATGGATGAGCAGTTCTTC.

This chain uses TRBV7-2 with TRBJ2-7, with a weak D call TRBD1 (5 bases). Trimming left V 6 bases short and J 7 bases short, with 19 bases between. The germline V gene encodes CDR1 SGHTA and CDR2 FQGNSA. There are 14 residues in the CDR3. The chain's CDR3 is CASSQDTSYNEQYF. The CDR3 nucleotides read TGTGCCAGCAGTCAGGACACGTCCTACAATGAGCAGTACTTC. The full variable domain, completed using reference TRBV7-2 and TRBJ2-7, is GAGVSQSPSNKVTEKGKDVELRCDPISGHTALYWYRQSLGQGLEFLIYFQGNSAPDKSGLPSDRFSAERTGGSVSTLTIQRTQQEDSAVYLCASSQDTSYNEQYFGPGTRLTVT.

The chain employs TRBV20-1 and TRBJ2-5, with 9 bases aligning to TRBD2. Unmatched junction bases numbered 8, after V lost 4 bases and J lost 5 bases. This CDR3 has 14 residues. Per germline, CDR1 DFQATT and CDR2 SNEGSKA (reference sequence). CDR3 residues: CSATLSLAGETQYF. CDR3 coding DNA: TGCAGTGCTACCCTATCCCTAGCGGGGGAGACCCAGTACTTC.